Each of the 9 T cell receptor beta chains below was sequenced from the same sample in a study of cytotoxic CD8 clonotypes in ibrutinib-treated CLL. Sequencing used immunoSEQ multiplex PCR; TCRdb keeps in-frame clones, though not all of them. The sample contains fewer than 400,000 clones, 67% of which appear only once. The material was PBMCs, obtained after 36 months of ibrutinib treatment. These receptors were obtained from a human donor with chronic lymphocytic leukemia.

The rearrangement uses TRBV29-1 and TRBJ1-1; D not resolved. The V end was cut by 5 bases, the J end by 5 bases, with 9 bases between. Per germline, CDR1 SQVTM and CDR2 ANQGSEA. The CDR3 covers 11 residues. The CDR3 region is CSVRRWTEAFF. CDR3 nucleotides: TGCAGCGTTCGTCGATGGACTGAAGCTTTCTTT.

This clone has only a few counts. The rearrangement joins TRBV7-6 to TRBJ2-7; D is undetermined. This CDR3 spans 15 amino acids. The V end was cut by 5 bases, the J end by 4 bases, with 18 bases between. Germline CDR1 is SGHVS and CDR2 is FNYEAQ. This CDR3 is CASSPRVRSLYEQYF. The CDR3 DNA sequence: TGTGCCAGCAGCCCCCGGGTGAGGTCCTTGTACGAGCAGTACTTC.

This sequence joins TRBV12-5 and TRBJ2-7; 8 nucleotides match TRBD1. Germline V lookup: CDR1 LGHNT, CDR2 FRNRAP. There are 13 residues in the CDR3. This chain's CDR3 is CPRGLANSYEQYF. The CDR3 nucleotides read TGTCCCAGGGGGCTTGCCAACTCCTACGAGCAGTACTTC.

In this sample, this clone turned up a few times. The chain joins TRBV7-3 to TRBJ2-3; TRBD2 matches at 10 bases. Losses at the gene ends were 4 bases for V and 4 bases for J; bases not matched to a gene: 5. CDR3 length: 15 residues. Germline V gives CDR1 SGHTA, CDR2 FQGTGA. In nucleotides, the CDR3 is TGTGCCAGCAGCTCAGCGGGAGGGTCGGCAGATACGCAGTATTTT. Its translation: CASSSAGGSADTQYF.

The V call is TRBV29-1, the J call TRBJ2-7; 11 bases line up with TRBD1. This CDR3 is built from 14 residues. Germline V CDR1 and CDR2: SQVTM, ANQGSEA. The V and J ends lost 4 bases and 4 bases, in that order; junction bases with no gene match: 6. As DNA, the CDR3 is TGCAGCGTTGGCCTCGGGACAGGGGGTTACGAGCAGTACTTC. This sequence encodes CSVGLGTGGYEQYF.

The genes are TRBV10-3 and TRBJ1-6; weak D call: TRBD1 (6 bases). Germline CDR1 ENHRY, CDR2 SYGVKD. The V and J ends lost 6 bases and 5 bases respectively, with 11 bases between them. CDR3 size: 14 residues. CDR3 in amino acids: CAIRQGFNNSPLHF. In nucleotides, the CDR3 is TGTGCCATCAGACAGGGTTTCAATAATTCACCCCTCCACTTT.

V and J are TRBV28 and TRBJ1-5; D possibly corresponds to TRBD1 (5 bases). The V and J ends lost 6 bases and 6 bases respectively, with 15 bases between them. Germline V gene data show CDR1 as MDHEN and CDR2 as SYDVKM. The CDR3 length is 14 residues. CDR3 sequence (DNA): TGTGCCAGCAGCCAAATGGGGGATGTTCAGCCCCAGCATTTT. As protein: CASSQMGDVQPQHF.

V and J are TRBV15 and TRBJ2-7; 9 positions match TRBD2. V lost 0 bases, J lost 2 bases, and 11 bases stayed unmatched. The length of the CDR3 is 18 residues. CDR1 is LNHNV, CDR2 YYDKDF, per germline (reference sequence). This chain's CDR3 is CATSRELAGRDWAYEQYF. The CDR3 DNA is TGTGCCACCAGCAGAGAGCTAGCGGGACGAGACTGGGCCTACGAGCAGTACTTC.

The chain carries TRBV6-5 and TRBJ1-1, with a possible D match to TRBD1 (6 bases). The CDR3 has 15 amino acids. Germline values: CDR1 MNHEY, CDR2 SVGAGI. V lost 5 bases, J lost 1 base, and 14 bases lay in between. The CDR3 region is CASSRTALTNTEAFF. CDR3 bases: TGTGCCAGCAGTCGGACAGCCTTAACGAACACTGAAGCTTTCTTT.